The 4 T cell receptor beta chains below were found in one sample sequenced in a study of PD-L1 blockade in urothelial cancer. Produced via immunoSEQ multiplex PCR; TCRdb's table is partial and in-frame only. The sample lists 35,000 to 45,000 clones; approximately 91% were seen once. Stated time point: pretreatment peripheral blood. The sequencing here drew on PBMCs, taken around atezolizumab (anti-PD-L1) treatment. All receptors derive from a donor over 35 with urothelial cancer.

The V and J genes are TRBV5-8 and TRBJ2-5, with TRBD1 matching 9 bases. CDR3 length: 15 amino acids. V was pared by 0 bases and J by 5 bases, with 5 bases of the junction left unmatched. CDR1 and CDR2 from the germline V gene are SGHTS and YDEGEE. CDR3 sequence reads: CASSLGGQGWETQYF. CDR3 in DNA: TGTGCCAGCAGCTTGGGAGGACAGGGGTGGGAGACCCAGTACTTC.

The chain employs TRBV4-1 and TRBJ1-2, with 7 nucleotides matching TRBD1. After removal of 2 bases from V and 7 bases from J, the junction contained 4 bases not matched to a gene. The CDR3 has 13 residues. Germline V gene lookup returns CDR1 MGHRA and CDR2 YSYEKL. For the CDR3, the DNA is TGCGCCAGCAGCCAAACAGGGGACGCTGGCTACACCTTC. The encoded protein is CASSQTGDAGYTF.

V and J are TRBV7-9 and TRBJ1-1; tentative D call: TRBD1 (5 bases). The CDR3 sequence is 12 residues long. Germline V CDR1 and CDR2: SEHNR, FQNEAQ (reference sequence). V shed 7 bases and J shed 3 bases, with 9 bases lying between them. This chain's CDR3 is CASTLGDTEAFF. CDR3 coding DNA: TGTGCCAGCACCCTAGGGGACACTGAAGCTTTCTTT.

The J gene is TRBJ2-7, the V gene TRBV10-3, with D possibly being TRBD1 (6 bases). The CDR3 has 14 residues. V was shortened by 6 bases and J by 4 bases, with 16 bases between the two germline ends. The V gene's germline CDR1 is ENHRY and CDR2 SYGVKD. CDR3 DNA sequence: TGTGCCATCAGGCCACAGGGATCCCTTTACGAGCAGTACTTC. This encodes CAIRPQGSLYEQYF.